Sequencing of this T cell receptor beta chain was carried out in a study of patients and donors after allogeneic stem cell transplantation. This CDR3 comprises 12 residues. Looked up from germline, CDR1 is SQVTM and CDR2 is ANQGSEA. V gave up 6 bases and J gave up 4 bases, with 10 bases separating them. TCRdb ran MiXCR on the RT-PCR reads and lists one entry per CDR3 protein. The sample has tens of thousands of distinct CDR3 sequences; roughly 43% are singletons. The sequencing sample was made of blood, either unsorted or a sorted T cell fraction (not recorded which). The source of this sequence is a human donor who was either an allogeneic HSCT recipient or a stem cell or donor lymphocyte infusion donor (not recorded which). It is not recorded whose cells these are; they may come from a transplant donor. The J gene is TRBJ2-1, the V gene TRBV29-1, with no clear D. The CDR3 loop reads CSVSTVYNEQFF. DNA for the CDR3: TGCAGCGTCTCGACCGTTTACAATGAGCAGTTCTTC.